These T cell receptor beta chains were read from a single sample in a study of a mutant IDH1 vaccine in newly diagnosed glioma. Sequencing used immunoSEQ multiplex PCR; TCRdb keeps in-frame clones, though not all of them. The sample consists of 65,000 or so clones, 85% of them appearing once. Their antigens remain unidentified. The sequencing here drew on PBMCs, taken from a glioma patient whose treatment included an IDH1 peptide vaccine. Receptor source: a man aged 30 to 45 with glioma. CDR3s include the opening cysteine and the closing phenylalanine or tryptophan. D genes are given only for firm matches. A clone size is listed for some rows: how often the clone was seen (once, few, many), or a class if it is expanded.

clone_size,j_call,v_call,d_call,cdr3_aa,cdr3_nt
once,TRBJ1-1,TRBV7-9,TRBD1,CASSVRTGGAPIGAFF,TGTGCCAGCAGCGTACGGACAGGGGGCGCCCCAATTGGAGCTTTCTTT
-,TRBJ2-7,TRBV2,-,CASSALYEQYF,TGTGCCAGCAGTGCGCTATACGAGCAGTACTTC
-,TRBJ2-7,TRBV30,TRBD1,CAWADRGEQYF,TGTGCCTGGGCGGACAGGGGGGAACAGTACTTC
-,TRBJ1-5,TRBV5-1,-,CASSLDGNQPQHF,TGCGCCAGCAGCTTGGACGGCAATCAGCCCCAGCATTTT
-,TRBJ2-3,TRBV7-7,TRBD1,CASSLTGSLADTQYF,TGTGCCAGCAGCTTGACAGGGAGCCTGGCAGATACGCAGTATTTT
-,TRBJ2-3,TRBV2,TRBD2,CASGELAGGRVGTQYF,TGTGCCAGCGGGGAACTAGCGGGGGGGCGAGTGGGTACGCAGTATTTT
-,TRBJ1-2,TRBV5-5,-,CASSSSGTTPYGYTF,TGTGCCAGCAGCTCGTCGGGGACCACACCCTATGGCTACACCTTC
-,TRBJ1-1,TRBV10-3,-,CAISGFPRPNTEAFF,TGTGCCATCAGTGGATTCCCCCGTCCCAACACTGAAGCTTTCTTT
-,TRBJ2-7,TRBV6-5,TRBD1,CASSLGTGIGYEQYF,TGTGCCAGCAGCCTCGGGACAGGGATCGGCTACGAGCAGTACTTC
-,TRBJ1-6,TRBV9,-,CASSVYGTGDNSPLHF,TGTGCCAGCAGCGTATACGGGACGGGTGATAATTCACCCCTCCACTTT
-,TRBJ2-3,TRBV19,-,CASSIHILDPTDTQYF,TGTGCCAGTAGTATACACATACTAGATCCCACAGATACGCAGTATTTT
few,TRBJ1-5,TRBV2,TRBD1,CASSRQGAMNQPQHF,TGTGCCAGCTCTCGGCAGGGGGCAATGAATCAGCCCCAGCATTTT
-,TRBJ1-1,TRBV9,-,CASSVSGNTEAFF,TGTGCCAGCAGCGTTTCCGGAAACACTGAAGCTTTCTTT
-,TRBJ1-3,TRBV5-1,-,CASSLDGTDSGNTIYF,TGCGCCAGCAGCTTGGATGGGACGGACTCTGGAAACACCATATATTTT
-,TRBJ2-1,TRBV19,TRBD2,CASSPGGGGRVNEQFF,TGTGCCAGTAGCCCCGGGGGCGGGGGGAGAGTCAATGAGCAGTTCTTC
once,TRBJ2-1,TRBV11-2,-,CASTTYSTDLPYNEQFF,TGTGCCAGCACCACCTATTCGACAGACCTTCCCTACAATGAGCAGTTCTTC
-,TRBJ1-5,TRBV10-2,-,CASSDLGQGGLGGNQPQHF,TGCGCCAGCAGTGACCTGGGACAAGGAGGACTCGGGGGCAATCAGCCCCAGCATTTT
-,TRBJ1-2,TRBV15,-,CATSKSQGVADRTGYTF,TGTGCCACCAGCAAATCGCAGGGAGTGGCGGATCGGACAGGCTACACCTTC
once,TRBJ2-5,TRBV27,-,CASSRRDWYQETQYF,TGTGCCAGCAGTCGCCGGGATTGGTACCAAGAGACCCAGTACTTC
-,TRBJ2-7,TRBV15,-,CATSREPGPYEQYF,TGTGCCACCAGCAGAGAACCAGGGCCCTACGAGCAGTACTTC
-,TRBJ1-4,TRBV6-5,-,CASSSGRPNEKLFF,TGTGCCAGCAGCTCGGGACGGCCCAATGAAAAACTGTTTTTT
-,TRBJ1-3,TRBV6-5,TRBD1,CASSWDRGNTIYF,TGTGCCAGCAGTTGGGACAGAGGAAACACCATATATTTT
-,TRBJ1-1,TRBV28,-,CASSLPGVGGTEAFF,TGTGCCAGCAGTTTACCTGGGGTGGGAGGCACTGAAGCTTTCTTT
few,TRBJ1-1,TRBV5-1,-,CASSLAVGGGTEAFF,TGCGCCAGCAGCTTGGCGGTCGGGGGTGGCACTGAAGCTTTCTTT
-,TRBJ2-7,TRBV5-1,TRBD2,CASSLAQRGASYEQYF,TGCGCCAGCAGCTTGGCGCAGCGGGGGGCATCCTACGAGCAGTACTTC
-,TRBJ2-3,TRBV29-1,TRBD2,CSVEGTSGGLGDTQYF,TGCAGCGTTGAGGGGACTAGCGGGGGTCTAGGAGATACGCAGTATTTT
-,TRBJ1-1,TRBV30,-,CAWRTATEAFF,TGTGCCTGGAGAACAGCTACAGAAGCTTTCTTT
-,TRBJ2-1,TRBV4-1,TRBD2,CASSQPKAGGRNEQFF,TGCGCCAGCAGCCAACCTAAAGCGGGGGGGCGCAATGAGCAGTTCTTC
-,TRBJ2-6,TRBV7-2,-,CASSSRAFSGANVLTF,TGTGCCAGCAGCTCCCGGGCCTTCTCTGGGGCCAACGTCCTGACTTTC
-,TRBJ1-2,TRBV11-2,-,CASSGRGGPPNYGYTF,TGTGCCAGCAGCGGTCGGGGGGGACCACCTAACTATGGCTACACCTTC
-,TRBJ2-1,TRBV7-2,TRBD2,CASSFLGLAGSEQFF,TGTGCCAGCAGCTTCCTAGGACTAGCGGGGTCTGAGCAGTTCTTC
-,TRBJ2-7,TRBV6-6,-,CASSLASPLKQYF,TGTGCCAGCAGTTTGGCCAGCCCCCTCAAGCAGTACTTC
once,TRBJ2-1,TRBV18,TRBD2,CATTGRGRDSYNEQFF,TGTGCCACAACCGGGCGGGGGAGAGATTCCTACAATGAGCAGTTCTTC
-,TRBJ2-7,TRBV6-1,TRBD1,CASSEGQGAFYEQYF,TGTGCCAGCAGTGAGGGACAGGGGGCTTTCTACGAGCAGTACTTC
-,TRBJ1-4,TRBV6-5,TRBD1,CASSSRTGPMFF,TGTGCCAGCAGTTCGCGGACAGGTCCAATGTTTTTT
once,TRBJ2-1,TRBV5-4,TRBD1,CASSLALGRGPGNEQFF,TGTGCCAGCAGCTTGGCCTTGGGCAGGGGGCCGGGTAATGAGCAGTTCTTC
once,TRBJ2-2,TRBV5-8,-,CASSPQGITGELFF,TGTGCCAGCAGCCCCCAGGGGATCACCGGGGAGCTGTTTTTT
-,TRBJ1-1,TRBV7-6,-,CASSLILSPGTEAFF,TGTGCCAGCAGCTTAATTCTTTCCCCCGGCACTGAAGCTTTCTTT
-,TRBJ1-6,TRBV5-6,-,CASSLVRGSPLHF,TGTGCCAGCAGCTTGGTCCGGGGTTCACCCCTCCACTTT
-,TRBJ2-1,TRBV4-2,-,CASSQEGTGSYNEQFF,TGTGCCAGCAGCCAAGAGGGGACGGGCTCCTACAATGAGCAGTTCTTC
-,TRBJ1-4,TRBV6-1,TRBD1,CASSEVVGTGGEKLFF,TGTGCCAGCAGTGAAGTCGTCGGGACAGGGGGCGAAAAACTGTTTTTT
-,TRBJ2-3,TRBV25-1,-,CASTLQGGGTDTQYF,TGTGCCAGTACACTCCAGGGGGGCGGCACAGATACGCAGTATTTT